Below, 10 T cell receptor beta chains from the same sample are listed, as sequenced in a study of T cells after yellow fever vaccination. TCRdb re-derived calls from the 5' RACE reads in MiXCR, one entry per CDR3 protein. The table lists roughly 32,000 distinct CDR3 sequences, approximately 7% of them singletons. Sample: PBMCs, either bulk or a sorted T-cell subset (CD4+, CD8+, memory, or dextramer-sorted; not recorded which), taken on the day of the first yellow fever vaccination. The receptors originated from a young man who received the YFV17D yellow fever vaccine.

This clonotype turned up a few times. V and J are TRBV11-2 and TRBJ1-1; the match to TRBD1 covers 7 bases. J gave up 5 bases and V 3 bases, and 0 bases lay outside the gene matches. This CDR3 spans 12 amino acids. Germline-derived CDR1 and CDR2 are SGHAT and FQNNGV. The CDR3 protein is CASSFRGTEAFF. The CDR3 coding sequence is TGTGCCAGCAGCTTCAGGGGGACTGAAGCTTTCTTT. Full variable domain (outside the CDR3, taken from reference TRBV11-2 and TRBJ1-1): EAGVAQSPRYKIIEKRQSVAFWCNPISGHATLYWYQQILGQGPKLLIQFQNNGVVDDSQLPKDRFSAERLKGVDSTLKIQPAKLEDSAVYLCASSFRGTEAFFGQGTRLTVV.

A word on this clonotype: A much larger clone lies a single base off, so this may be a read error. The chain uses TRBV27 and TRBJ2-6; no firm D call. CDR3 size: 13 residues. CDR1 is MNHEY and CDR2 is SMNVEV in the germline V gene (reference sequence). The CDR3 is CASRLSGVNVLTF. CDR3 nucleotides: TGTGCCAGCAGGCTCTCTGGGGTCAACGTCCTGACTTTC.

The table lists this clonotype with many counts. This chain joins TRBV11-2 and TRBJ2-1, with 7 bases identical to TRBD2. The junction had 7 bases not matched to a gene; V was cut back by 2 bases and J by 9 bases. Germline CDR1 is SGHAT and CDR2 is FQNNGV. The CDR3 has 14 amino acids. The CDR3 DNA sequence: TGTGCCAGCAGCTTAATTGGGGGGGTTAGTGAGCAGTTCTTC. Amino acids: CASSLIGGVSEQFF.

In its sample, this clonotype ranks as medium-sized. This chain links TRBV5-1 with TRBJ2-7; 12 bases align to TRBD2. The CDR3 is 16 amino acids. V lost 0 bases to trimming and J lost 3 bases; unmatched junction nucleotides: 4. CDR1 SGHRS and CDR2 YFSETQ come from the germline V gene. CDR3 protein: CASSLGTSGNLYEQYF. CDR3 sequence (DNA): TGCGCCAGCAGCTTGGGGACTAGCGGGAATCTCTACGAGCAGTACTTC.

This clonotype was seen a handful of times. The chain joins TRBV19 to TRBJ2-5; TRBD1 might be the D (5 bases). Trimming took 4 bases from V and 1 from J, leaving 16 bases between them. This CDR3 has 16 amino acids. Looked up from germline, CDR1 is LNHDA and CDR2 is SQIVND (reference sequence). As DNA, the CDR3 is TGTGCCAGTAGTAACAGCCGCAGGGAACCCCAAGAGACCCAGTACTTC. This sequence encodes CASSNSRREPQETQYF. Looking up the rest from reference TRBV19 and TRBJ2-5 gives the full variable domain: DGGITQSPKYLFRKEGQNVTLSCEQNLNHDAMYWYRQDPGQGLRLIYYSQIVNDFQKGDIAEGYSVSREKKESFPLTVTSAQKNPTAFYLCASSNSRREPQETQYFGPGTRLLVL.

The chain employs TRBV6-1 and TRBJ2-5, with TRBD2 identical over 12 bases. CDR1 is MNHNS, CDR2 SASEGT, per germline. This CDR3 contains 14 residues. V gave up 3 bases and J gave up 5 bases; unmatched junction bases: 1. The CDR3 nucleotides read TGTGCCAGCAGTGAGACTAGCGGGGGTGAGACCCAGTACTTC. Translating gives CASSETSGGETQYF.

Many counts were recorded for this clonotype. The gene calls are TRBV7-9 and TRBJ2-7, with TRBD1 matching 8 bases. V was pared by 5 bases and J by 5 bases, with 5 bases of the junction left unmatched. Germline V lookup: CDR1 SEHNR, CDR2 FQNEAQ (reference sequence). This CDR3 comprises 13 residues. Written as DNA, the CDR3 is TGTGCCAGCAGCACCGACAGGGGAGACGAGCAGTACTTC. Its translation: CASSTDRGDEQYF.

This clonotype qualifies as medium-sized. The chain couples TRBV9 to TRBJ2-3; D is uncertain. V lost 4 bases and J lost 5, with 8 bases in between. Germline V gene lookup returns CDR1 SGDLS and CDR2 YYNGEE. The CDR3 extends over 12 amino acids. The CDR3: CASSQVRDTQYF. The CDR3 bases are TGTGCCAGCAGCCAAGTTAGAGATACGCAGTATTTT.

This clonotype was seen many times. V and J are TRBV18 and TRBJ1-5; the D gene is possibly TRBD1 (6 bases). The V gene lost 6 bases and the J gene lost 4 bases, with 16 bases spanning the gap. There are 15 residues in the CDR3. Per the germline V gene, CDR1 is KGHSH and CDR2 is LQKENI. The CDR3 loop is CASSTGGGGNQPQHF. CDR3 coding DNA: TGTGCCAGCTCCACCGGGGGAGGGGGGAATCAGCCCCAGCATTTT.

This clonotype was seen repeatedly, ten times or more. The chain couples TRBV20-1 to TRBJ1-5; D is possibly TRBD1 (5 bases). V shed 3 bases and J shed 6 bases, with 12 bases lying between them. CDR1 and CDR2 from the germline V gene are DFQATT and SNEGSKA (reference sequence). The CDR3 spans 13 residues. CDR3 DNA: TGCAGTGCTAGCGGGGCCCAGGGTCAGCCCCAGCATTTT. It is translated as CSASGAQGQPQHF.